This T cell receptor beta chain was profiled in a study of a mutant IDH1 vaccine in newly diagnosed glioma. Study at large: Investigators started vaccination 4-6 weeks after radiotherapy alone, or with temozolomide cycles. Most patients had radiochemotherapy with temozolomide before enrollment; others had one alone. Broader study findings: Shifts in the top peripheral T cell clonotypes seemed unrelated to pseudoprogression.

A remark on this clone: As yet, its antigen is unknown.

Time point meaning: week 47, end of study. Each vaccine dose was 300 ug of mutant IDH1 20-mer peptide, with topical imiquimod. Germline CDR1 and CDR2: SEHNR and FQNEAQ (reference sequence). V was shortened by 4 bases and J by 5 bases, with 14 bases between the two germline ends. This CDR3 spans 15 amino acids. The method was immunoSEQ multiplex PCR; TCRdb's version includes in-frame clones alone and lacks a portion of them. Here the sample spans around 84,000 clones, approximately 80% being singletons. V is TRBV7-9 and J is TRBJ1-4; perhaps TRBD1 as D (5 bases). The sample here was PBMCs, taken from a glioma patient whose treatment included an IDH1 peptide vaccine. The receptor's source is a man aged 40-49 years with glioma. The CDR3 is CASSYTGTANEKLFF. DNA for the CDR3: TGTGCCAGCAGCTATACCGGGACGGCGAATGAAAAACTGTTTTTT.